This T cell receptor (beta chain) was sequenced in a study of T-cell memory formation after mild COVID-19. CDR3 length: 13 residues. From the 5' RACE reads, TCRdb called clonotypes with MiXCR, one entry per CDR3 protein. The repertoire holds roughly 450,000 distinct CDR3 sequences, with 18% as singletons. The J gene is TRBJ2-5, the V gene TRBV21-1; the table's D call, TRBD1, has no DNA check behind it. TRBV21-1 is a recognized pseudogene. Sequenced material: PBMCs or a T cell subset sorted from them (not recorded which). The sequence derives from an adult woman who had mild COVID-19 (a few samples of this study predate the infection). Cell type and time point are not known. CDR3 in DNA: TGTGCCTCGAGGGACAGAGAGCAAGAGACCCAGTACTTC. This encodes CASRDREQETQYF.